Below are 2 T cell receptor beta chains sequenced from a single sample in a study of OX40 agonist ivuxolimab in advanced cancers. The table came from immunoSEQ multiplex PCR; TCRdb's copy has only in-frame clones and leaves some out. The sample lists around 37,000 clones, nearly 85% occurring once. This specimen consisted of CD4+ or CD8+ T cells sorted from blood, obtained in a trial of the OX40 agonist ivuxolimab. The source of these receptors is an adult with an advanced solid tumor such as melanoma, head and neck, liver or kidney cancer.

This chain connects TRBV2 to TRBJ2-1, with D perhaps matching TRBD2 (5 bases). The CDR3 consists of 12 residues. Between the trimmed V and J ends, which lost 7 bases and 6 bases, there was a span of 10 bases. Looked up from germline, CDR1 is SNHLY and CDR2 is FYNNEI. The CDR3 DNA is TGTGCCAGCACGAGGGCCCTCAATGAGCAGTTCTTC. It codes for CASTRALNEQFF. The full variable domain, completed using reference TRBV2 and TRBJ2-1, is EPEVTQTPSHQVTQMGQEVILRCVPISNHLYFYWYRQILGQKVEFLVSFYNNEISEKSEIFDDQFSVERPDGSNFTLKIRSTKLEDSAMYFCASTRALNEQFFGPGTRLTVL.

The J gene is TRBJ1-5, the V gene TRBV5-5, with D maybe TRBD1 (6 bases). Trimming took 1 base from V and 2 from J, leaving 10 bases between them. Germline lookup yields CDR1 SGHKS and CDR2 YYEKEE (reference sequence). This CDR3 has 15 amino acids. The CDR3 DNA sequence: TGTGCCAGCAGCTTGAGGGGGAACGGCAATCAGCCCCAGCATTTT. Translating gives CASSLRGNGNQPQHF.